Each of the 24 T cell receptor beta chains below was sequenced from the same sample in a study of control samples from healthy donors and cancer patients. Clones were read by immunoSEQ multiplex PCR, and TCRdb kept only the in-frame ones, dropping some. The sample lists roughly 190,000 clones; around 91% were seen once. Sequences were obtained from blood. The receptors were gathered from a woman between 25 and 40 years old in good health.

The V call is TRBV10-1, the J call TRBJ1-1, with D possibly TRBD1 on 5 matching bases. Germline values: CDR1 WNHNN, CDR2 SYGVQD (reference sequence). This CDR3 spans 13 amino acids. V lost 7 bases to trimming and J lost 0 bases, with 9 bases between them. The CDR3 loop is CASMGGMNTEAFF. In DNA form, the CDR3 reads TGCGCCAGCATGGGGGGGATGAACACTGAAGCTTTCTTT.

This clone was counted once. The chain uses TRBV6-5 and TRBJ2-7; 11 bases agree with TRBD2. Losses at the gene ends were 6 bases for V and 5 bases for J; bases not matched to a gene: 6. This CDR3 spans 14 amino acids. Germline V lookup: CDR1 MNHEY, CDR2 SVGAGI. DNA of the CDR3: TGTGCCAGCAGGGGGACTAGCGGCATCCACGAGCAGTACTTC. Protein product: CASRGTSGIHEQYF.

The chain joins TRBV7-8 to TRBJ1-2; D remains unclear. Germline V CDR1 and CDR2: SGHVS, FQNEAQ. V lost 4 bases and J lost 5, with 11 bases in between. This CDR3 spans 13 amino acids. The chain's CDR3 is CASSSPTAYGYTF. As DNA, the CDR3 is TGTGCCAGCAGCTCCCCGACGGCGTATGGCTACACCTTC.

The chain employs TRBV4-2 and TRBJ1-1; possible D gene TRBD1, 5 bases. The CDR3 contains 15 residues. CDR1 is LGHNA, CDR2 YNFKEQ, per germline. V shed 0 bases and J shed 1 base, with 9 bases lying between them. The CDR3 loop is CASSQDLGQNTEAFF. In DNA, the CDR3 is TGTGCCAGCAGCCAAGATCTAGGACAGAACACTGAAGCTTTCTTT.

A note on this clone: One junction end disagrees with the germline gene, perhaps due to a read error. The gene calls are TRBV2 and TRBJ1-5; D ambiguous. CDR3 size: 15 residues. CDR1 is SNHLY, CDR2 FYNNEI, per germline. This CDR3 is CTSSVSGMSNQPQHF. The CDR3 region has the DNA TGTACCAGCAGTGTCTCCGGTATGAGCAATCAGCCCCAGCATTTT. Full variable domain (remainder filled in from reference TRBV2 and TRBJ1-5): EPEVTQTPSHQVTQMGQEVILRCVPISNHLYFYWYRQILGQKVEFLVSFYNNEISEKSEIFDDQFSVERPDGSNFTLKIRSTKLEDSAMYFCTSSVSGMSNQPQHFGDGTRLSIL.

This clone was counted only a few times. V gene TRBV20-1 combines with J gene TRBJ2-7; D gene uncertain. The CDR3 contains 13 residues. Looked up from germline, CDR1 is DFQATT and CDR2 is SNEGSKA (reference sequence). CDR3 in DNA: TGCAGGGCTCGTGCTACCCTCTCCTACGAGCAGTACTTC. This encodes CRARATLSYEQYF.

The chain employs TRBV3-1 (or the pseudogene TRBV3-2) and TRBJ2-5; the match to TRBD2 covers 8 bases. Germline assignment: CDR1 LGHDT and CDR2 YNNKEL (reference sequence). The V gene end was trimmed by 1 base and the J gene end by 4 bases; junction bases not matched to a gene: 5. This CDR3 is 15 amino acids long. The CDR3, as DNA: TGTGCCAGCAGCCAAGCCGGGGGGGCCACAGAGACCCAGTACTTC. This codes for CASSQAGGATETQYF.

This chain uses TRBV19 with TRBJ1-1; tentatively, D is TRBD1 (5 bases). The CDR3 sequence is 13 residues long. Deletions cut 3 bases from V and 3 bases from J, with 8 bases between. Per germline, CDR1 LNHDA and CDR2 SQIVND (reference sequence). CDR3 residues: CASSIRGDTEAFF. The CDR3 nucleotides are TGTGCCAGTAGTATCCGGGGGGACACTGAAGCTTTCTTT.

The chain couples TRBV19 to TRBJ2-7, with 11 bases identical to TRBD2. V was clipped by 4 bases and J by 3 bases; unmatched bases: 8. This CDR3 has 16 amino acids. The germline gives CDR1 LNHDA, CDR2 SQIVND (reference sequence). The CDR3 region has the DNA TGTGCCAGTAGTAAAACTAGCGGGAGAGGGTACTACGAGCAGTACTTC. This encodes CASSKTSGRGYYEQYF.

The gene calls are TRBV19 and TRBJ2-3; 8 bases map to TRBD2. CDR3 size: 14 residues. The junction had 3 bases not matched to a gene; V was cut back by 5 bases and J by 2 bases. Germline loops: CDR1 LNHDA, CDR2 SQIVND (reference sequence). The CDR3 here is CASSDSGTTDTQYF. The DNA of the CDR3 is TGTGCCAGTAGTGATAGCGGGACCACAGATACGCAGTATTTT.

The gene calls are TRBV28 and TRBJ2-3, with 7 bases that match TRBD1. The germline gives CDR1 MDHEN, CDR2 SYDVKM. This CDR3 contains 14 residues. After removal of 3 bases from V and 6 bases from J, the junction contained 6 bases not matched to a gene. The CDR3 DNA reads TGTGCCAGCAGTTTCACAGGGGTAGCGGATACGCAGTATTTT. Amino acid sequence: CASSFTGVADTQYF. The whole variable domain, remainder taken from reference TRBV28 and TRBJ2-3, is DVKVTQSSRYLVKRTGEKVFLECVQDMDHENMFWYRQDPGLGLRLIYFSYDVKMKEKGDIPEGYSVSREKKERFSLILESASTNQTSMYLCASSFTGVADTQYFGPGTRLTVL.

This clone appeared a few times. CDR3 in amino acids: CASRRTGGQETQYF. DNA of the CDR3: TGTGCCAGTAGGCGTACAGGGGGGCAAGAGACCCAGTACTTC. This chain uses TRBV19 with TRBJ2-5; 8 bases align to TRBD1. The ends lost 6 bases at V and 2 bases at J; junction bases unmatched: 5. CDR1 is LNHDA, CDR2 SQIVND, per germline (reference sequence). The CDR3 sequence is 14 residues long.

This clone was recorded only once. The gene calls are TRBV5-4 and TRBJ2-6, with D unclear. The CDR3 totals 15 residues. Trimming pared 0 bases from V and 2 bases from J, leaving 6 bases between. Germline CDR1 and CDR2: SGHNT and YYREEE (reference sequence). The CDR3 bases are TGTGCCAGCAGCTTGGGAGGAACTGGGGCCAACGTCCTGACTTTC. This codes for CASSLGGTGANVLTF.

In its sample, this clone was seen once. The chain uses TRBV30 and TRBJ2-7, with a tentative D call TRBD2 (6 bases). V lost 3 bases and J 12 bases, leaving 15 bases between the germline ends. The V gene's germline CDR1 is GTSNPN and CDR2 SVGIG (reference sequence). This CDR3 spans 11 amino acids. The CDR3 DNA is TGTGCCTGGAGCGCCGGGACTGGCCCGTACTTC. It codes for CAWSAGTGPYF.

The gene calls are TRBV2 and TRBJ1-6, with a possible D match to TRBD1 (6 bases). Germline V gene sequence: CDR1 SNHLY, CDR2 FYNNEI. Trimming pared 0 bases from V and 7 bases from J, leaving 13 bases between. This CDR3 spans 16 amino acids. The DNA for the CDR3 is TGTGCCAGCAGTGAAGCGTGGGGGGCACCGAATTCACCCCTCCACTTT. This gives the protein CASSEAWGAPNSPLHF. Full variable domain (outside the CDR3, taken from reference TRBV2 and TRBJ1-6): EPEVTQTPSHQVTQMGQEVILRCVPISNHLYFYWYRQILGQKVEFLVSFYNNEISEKSEIFDDQFSVERPDGSNFTLKIRSTKLEDSAMYFCASSEAWGAPNSPLHFGNGTRLTVT.

The genes are TRBV7-8 and TRBJ1-1; D may be TRBD1 (5 bases). Germline values: CDR1 SGHVS, CDR2 FQNEAQ. V shed 2 bases and J shed 7 bases, with 11 bases lying between them. This CDR3 contains 13 residues. The CDR3 nucleotides read TGTGCCAGCAGCTTATCGGGGGACCGTGAAGCTTTCTTT. Residues: CASSLSGDREAFF.

This clone has just a few counts. The chain employs TRBV28 and TRBJ1-1; D call uncertain. This CDR3 is 15 amino acids long. V lost 5 bases to trimming and J lost 0 bases, with 13 bases between them. Germline loops: CDR1 MDHEN, CDR2 SYDVKM. The CDR3, as DNA: TGTGCCAGCAGTCCAACCGGACGGATGAACACTGAAGCTTTCTTT. It translates to CASSPTGRMNTEAFF.

The chain's CDR3 is CASSQAGSGNTIYF. CDR3 nucleotides: TGCGCCAGCAGCCAAGCTGGTTCTGGAAACACCATATATTTT. This chain connects TRBV4-3 to TRBJ1-3; D unresolved. This CDR3 region has 14 residues. Between the trimmed V and J ends, which lost 1 base and 1 base, there was a span of 5 bases. Germline V gives CDR1 LGHNA, CDR2 YSLEER.

The chain uses TRBV11-2 and TRBJ2-4, with 10 bases fitting TRBD2. The J segment lost 0 bases and the V segment lost 5 bases, leaving 10 bases of the junction unmatched. Germline lookup yields CDR1 SGHAT and CDR2 FQNNGV. The CDR3 is made up of 18 amino acids. The CDR3 protein is CASSPRTSGIIAKNIQYF. The CDR3 DNA is TGTGCCAGCAGCCCCCGGACTAGCGGAATTATAGCCAAAAACATTCAGTACTTC.

The rearrangement links TRBV30 to TRBJ1-5; D remains unclear. The germline gives CDR1 GTSNPN, CDR2 SVGIG (reference sequence). The CDR3 is made up of 14 amino acids. Trimming removed 0 bases at V and 3 bases at J, with 9 bases between. As DNA, the CDR3 is TGTGCCTGGAGTGTGGCGGGCACCAATCAGCCCCAGCATTTT. This sequence encodes CAWSVAGTNQPQHF.

This chain joins TRBV6-2 or TRBV6-3 and TRBJ2-5, with 9 bases that match TRBD1. Per the germline V gene, CDR1 is MNHEY and CDR2 is SVGEGT. V shed 5 bases, J shed 2 bases, and the junction held 6 bases outside the gene matches. CDR3 length equals 15 residues. The CDR3 bases are TGTGCCAGCAGTGTAACCGGGACAGGGCAAGAGACCCAGTACTTC. Translating gives CASSVTGTGQETQYF.

This chain connects TRBV29-1 to TRBJ1-5; 8 nucleotides match TRBD1. CDR3 size: 13 residues. With V trimmed by 6 bases and J by 1 base, 2 bases remained unmatched. The germline CDR1 and CDR2 sequences are SQVTM and ANQGSEA. The CDR3 loop is CSVRQGSNQPQHF. CDR3 nucleotide sequence: TGCAGCGTCCGACAGGGGAGCAATCAGCCCCAGCATTTT.

The V gene is TRBV5-1, the J gene TRBJ2-3, with 12 bases that match TRBD2. The CDR3 totals 16 residues. Losses at the gene ends were 1 base for V and 5 bases for J; bases not matched to a gene: 5. The germline gives CDR1 SGHRS, CDR2 YFSETQ. The CDR3 spells CASSLTLAGGRDTQYF. As DNA, the CDR3 is TGCGCCAGCAGCTTGACCCTAGCGGGGGGGAGAGATACGCAGTATTTT.

The chain carries TRBV5-1 and TRBJ2-3; 7 nucleotides align to TRBD2. V lost 4 bases, J lost 4 bases, and 6 bases stayed unmatched. There are 14 residues in the CDR3. Germline V lookup: CDR1 SGHRS, CDR2 YFSETQ. The CDR3 DNA reads as TGCGCCAGCAGCCCCTCTAGCGGACCAGATACGCAGTATTTT. Protein sequence: CASSPSSGPDTQYF.